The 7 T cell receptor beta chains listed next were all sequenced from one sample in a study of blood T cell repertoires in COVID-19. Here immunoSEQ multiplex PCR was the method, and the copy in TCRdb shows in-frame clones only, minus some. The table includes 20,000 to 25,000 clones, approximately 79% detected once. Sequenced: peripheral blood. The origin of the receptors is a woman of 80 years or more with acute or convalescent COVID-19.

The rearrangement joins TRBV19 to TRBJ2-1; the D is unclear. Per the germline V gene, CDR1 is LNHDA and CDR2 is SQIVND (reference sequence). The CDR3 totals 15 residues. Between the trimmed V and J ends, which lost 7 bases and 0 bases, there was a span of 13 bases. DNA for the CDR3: TGTGCCAGTAAGACCAGCGCTGGCTCCTACAATGAGCAGTTCTTC. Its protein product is CASKTSAGSYNEQFF. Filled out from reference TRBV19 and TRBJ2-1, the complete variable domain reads DGGITQSPKYLFRKEGQNVTLSCEQNLNHDAMYWYRQDPGQGLRLIYYSQIVNDFQKGDIAEGYSVSREKKESFPLTVTSAQKNPTAFYLCASKTSAGSYNEQFFGPGTRLTVL.

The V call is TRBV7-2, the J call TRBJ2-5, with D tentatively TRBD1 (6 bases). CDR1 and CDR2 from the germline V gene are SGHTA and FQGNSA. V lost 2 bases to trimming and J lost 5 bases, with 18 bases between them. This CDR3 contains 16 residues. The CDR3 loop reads CASSLLSQGVGETQYF. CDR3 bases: TGTGCCAGCAGCTTACTTTCACAGGGCGTAGGGGAGACCCAGTACTTC.

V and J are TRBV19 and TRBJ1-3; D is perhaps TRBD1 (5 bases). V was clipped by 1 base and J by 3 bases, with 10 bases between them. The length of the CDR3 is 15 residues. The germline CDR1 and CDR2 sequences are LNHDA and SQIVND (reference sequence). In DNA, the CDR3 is TGTGCCAGTAGTATAGGTCAGGGTAATGGAAACACCATATATTTT. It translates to CASSIGQGNGNTIYF.

This CDR3 is CAISRRQGGGYENTEAFF. CDR3 nucleotide sequence: TGTGCCATCAGTCGTAGACAGGGAGGAGGGTATGAGAACACTGAAGCTTTCTTT. J is TRBJ1-1 and V is TRBV10-3; TRBD1 matches at 7 bases. This CDR3 comprises 18 residues. Trimming cost V 5 bases and J 1 base; bases outside gene matches: 16. The germline gives CDR1 ENHRY, CDR2 SYGVKD.

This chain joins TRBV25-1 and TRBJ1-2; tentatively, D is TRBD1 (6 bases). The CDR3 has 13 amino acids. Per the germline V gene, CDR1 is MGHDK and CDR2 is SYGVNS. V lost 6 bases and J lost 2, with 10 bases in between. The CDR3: CASRKDSNYGYTF. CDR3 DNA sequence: TGTGCCAGCAGGAAGGACAGCAACTATGGCTACACCTTC.

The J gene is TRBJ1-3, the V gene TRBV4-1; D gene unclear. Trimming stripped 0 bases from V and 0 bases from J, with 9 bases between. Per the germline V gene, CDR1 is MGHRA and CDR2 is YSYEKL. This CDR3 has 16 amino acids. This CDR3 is CASSQEWTYSGNTIYF. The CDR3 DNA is TGCGCCAGCAGCCAAGAGTGGACTTACTCTGGAAACACCATATATTTT.

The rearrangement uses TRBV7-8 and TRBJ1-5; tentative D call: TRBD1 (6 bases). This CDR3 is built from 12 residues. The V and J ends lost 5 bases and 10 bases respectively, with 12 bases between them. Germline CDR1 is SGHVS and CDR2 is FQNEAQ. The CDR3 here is CASSPPGGPQHF. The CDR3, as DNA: TGTGCCAGCAGCCCCCCGGGGGGCCCCCAGCATTTT.